A single sample is the source of the 16 T cell receptor beta chains below, sequenced in a study. Adaptor-ligated barcode primers were used to amplify TRBV12-4/TRBJ1-2 clonotypes. A single record per CDR3 protein comes from TCRdb applying MiXCR to the multiplex PCR reads. Found here are approximately 1,300 distinct CDR3 sequences, around a third of them singletons; the top ten hold approximately 10%. The sequencing sample was made of memory CD4+ T cells sorted from blood. This sample's subset: memory CD4+ T cells, CD4+CD45RO+CD25-. These receptors originate from a female donor with breast cancer.

By its share, this clonotype is large. The chain joins TRBV12-3 or TRBV12-4 to TRBJ1-2; no definite D call. The ends were cut back, 2 bases at V and 4 bases at J, with 11 bases in the middle. CDR3 length: 14 residues. The CDR3 DNA reads TGTGCCAGCAGTTTAAGGCAGCTTAGCTATGGCTACACCTTC. This encodes CASSLRQLSYGYTF.

Judged by abundance, this clonotype is large. This chain uses TRBV12-3 or TRBV12-4 with TRBJ1-2; 7 bases agree with TRBD1. Losses at the gene ends were 7 bases for V and 3 bases for J; bases not matched to a gene: 8. This CDR3 comprises 14 residues. This CDR3 reads CASMDGTAYYGYTF. DNA for the CDR3: TGTGCCAGCATGGACGGGACAGCCTACTATGGCTACACCTTC.

Judged by abundance, this clonotype is large. The V gene is TRBV12-3 or TRBV12-4, the J gene TRBJ1-2; no clear D gene. Trimming removed 7 bases at V and 0 bases at J, with 12 bases between. The CDR3 has 14 amino acids. CDR3 loop: CASTYSTSNYGYTF. The CDR3 nucleotides are TGTGCCAGCACTTACTCGACATCTAACTATGGCTACACCTTC.

This clonotype is judged large (0.1 to 1%). J is TRBJ1-2 and V is TRBV12-3 or TRBV12-4; D unclear. This CDR3 region has 12 residues. V was trimmed by 5 bases and J by 5 bases, leaving 9 bases between them. The DNA of the CDR3 is TGTGCCAGCAGTACCCGATCGTATGGCTACACCTTC. Its protein product is CASSTRSYGYTF.

V is TRBV12-3 or TRBV12-4 and J is TRBJ1-2; 10 bases map to TRBD1. The CDR3 loop spans 13 amino acids. The junction had 3 bases not matched to a gene; V was cut back by 4 bases and J by 7 bases. The CDR3 DNA follows: TGTGCCAGCAGTTCACGGGACAGGGGTGGCTACACCTTC. It specifies CASSSRDRGGYTF.

This clonotype has only a few counts. V and J are TRBV12-3 or TRBV12-4 and TRBJ1-2; TRBD1 aligns across 8 bases. V lost 2 bases to trimming and J lost 14 bases; unmatched junction nucleotides: 1. This CDR3 contains 10 residues. CDR3 sequence reads: CASSLRTGTF. CDR3 nucleotides: TGTGCCAGCAGTTTAAGGACAGGGACCTTC.

This clonotype was observed at least ten times. The rearrangement joins TRBV12-3 or TRBV12-4 to TRBJ1-2; D is possibly TRBD1 (5 bases). The CDR3 totals 12 residues. Trimming stripped 3 bases from V and 14 bases from J, with 16 bases between. The DNA for the CDR3 is TGTGCCAGCAGTTTCCCAACAGGAGGCGGAACCTTC. Its translation: CASSFPTGGGTF.

The V call is TRBV12-3 or TRBV12-4, the J call TRBJ1-2, with TRBD1 matching over 8 bases. This CDR3 is built from 12 residues. V trimming: 5 bases; J trimming: 6 bases; junction bases outside the gene matches: 2. CDR3 residues: CASSTTGDGYTF. The CDR3 coding sequence is TGTGCCAGCAGTACGACAGGGGATGGCTACACCTTC.

The chain recombines TRBV12-3 or TRBV12-4 with TRBJ1-2; 9 bases are shared with TRBD1. The V gene end was trimmed by 3 bases and the J gene end by 2 bases; junction bases not matched to a gene: 7. This CDR3 has 16 residues. CDR3 region: CASSFLPDRGNYGYTF. CDR3 in DNA: TGTGCCAGCAGTTTCCTTCCGGACAGGGGAAACTATGGCTACACCTTC.

This clonotype counts as large. The V gene is TRBV12-3 or TRBV12-4, the J gene TRBJ1-2; TRBD1 might be the D (5 bases). Trimming took off 3 bases at V and 4 bases at J, with 15 bases between the two ends. The CDR3 runs to 15 residues. CDR3 sequence: CASSLRGERTYGYTF. Here the CDR3 DNA reads TGTGCCAGCAGTTTGAGAGGGGAGCGCACCTATGGCTACACCTTC.

This clonotype was counted only a few times. V usage is TRBV12-3 or TRBV12-4 and J usage is TRBJ1-2; 10 bases match TRBD1. V shed 7 bases and J 8 bases; nucleotides not matched to a gene: 13. This CDR3 contains 15 residues. The CDR3: CASTWDRGIREGYTF. As DNA, the CDR3 is TGTGCCAGCACCTGGGACAGGGGAATTCGGGAAGGCTACACCTTC.

The rearrangement uses TRBV12-3 or TRBV12-4 and TRBJ1-2; 7 nucleotides line up with TRBD1. The V gene end was trimmed by 6 bases and the J gene end by 8 bases; junction bases not matched to a gene: 15. The length of the CDR3 is 15 residues. CDR3 in DNA: TGTGCCAGCAGCCGGTCCGGGACAGAGGTGCAGGGCTACACCTTC. Its translation is CASSRSGTEVQGYTF.

CDR3 sequence (DNA): TGTGCCAGCAGTTTCAGGCAGGGAGACTTGCGCTACACCTTC. It translates to CASSFRQGDLRYTF. The genes are TRBV12-3 or TRBV12-4 and TRBJ1-2, with D tentatively TRBD1 (5 bases). This CDR3 has 14 amino acids. Between the trimmed V and J ends, which lost 3 bases and 9 bases, there was a span of 17 bases.

This clonotype was picked up one time. The chain is built from TRBV12-3 or TRBV12-4 and TRBJ1-2; 9 nucleotides agree with TRBD1. The CDR3 runs 14 residues. The ends lost 7 bases at V and 7 bases at J; junction bases unmatched: 10. The CDR3 is CASITTGTGTGYTF. As DNA, the CDR3 is TGTGCCAGCATCACTACCGGGACAGGGACTGGCTACACCTTC.

Within the sample, this clonotype is large. This chain joins TRBV12-5 and TRBJ1-2; D is perhaps TRBD1 (6 bases). CDR3 length equals 15 residues. Germline V lookup: CDR1 LGHNT, CDR2 FRNRAP. V lost 0 bases and J 4 bases, leaving 12 bases between the germline ends. The CDR3 is CASGLVTGQIYGYTF. CDR3 nucleotides: TGTGCTAGTGGTTTGGTCACTGGACAGATCTATGGCTACACCTTC.

This chain's CDR3 is CASSSSGTGRADGYTF. The CDR3 bases are TGTGCCAGCAGTTCGTCAGGGACAGGGCGCGCAGATGGCTACACCTTC. The chain links TRBV12-3 or TRBV12-4 to TRBJ1-2; TRBD1 matches 9 bases. This CDR3 is built from 16 residues. V dropped 4 bases and J dropped 6; count of bases not matched to a gene: 12.